Shown below are 10 T cell receptor beta chains from a single sample sequenced in a study of blood T cell repertoires in COVID-19. Only in-frame clones appear in the TCRdb table, and some are missing; sequencing was by immunoSEQ multiplex PCR. This table has about 250,000 clones, roughly 90% appearing once. The sample consisted of PBMCs or T cells enriched from blood (not recorded which). The receptors were sampled from a young woman with acute COVID-19.

This CDR3 is CASSPSTQSVQYF. For the CDR3, the DNA is TGTGCCAGCAGCCCCAGTACGCAATCCGTGCAGTACTTC. The rearrangement joins TRBV11-2 to TRBJ2-7; D gene unclear. Trimming shortened V by 5 bases and J by 9 bases, and 17 bases separated the two germline ends. Germline V gene sequence: CDR1 SGHAT, CDR2 FQNNGV. The CDR3 runs to 13 residues.

This chain connects TRBV4-3 to TRBJ2-1; 10 bases are shared with TRBD1. V trimming: 0 bases; J trimming: 1 base; junction bases outside the gene matches: 0. This CDR3 comprises 16 residues. Germline values: CDR1 LGHNA, CDR2 YSLEER. CDR3 nucleotide sequence: TGCGCCAGCAGCCAAGAGGGACAGGGGTCCTACAATGAGCAGTTCTTC. It codes for CASSQEGQGSYNEQFF.

The rearrangement links TRBV3-1 (or the pseudogene TRBV3-2) to TRBJ2-7, with TRBD1 identical over 7 bases. The CDR3 consists of 16 residues. The ends lost 3 bases at V and 2 bases at J; junction bases unmatched: 10. The germline CDR1 and CDR2 sequences are LGHDT and YNNKEL (reference sequence). Written as DNA, the CDR3 is TGTGCCAGCAGCCACTGGACAGGCGTATCGCCCTACGAGCAGTACTTC. Translating it yields CASSHWTGVSPYEQYF.

V gene TRBV27 combines with J gene TRBJ1-1; perhaps TRBD1 as D (5 bases). CDR1 is MNHEY, CDR2 SMNVEV, per germline (reference sequence). The CDR3 contains 14 residues. Trimming stripped 4 bases from V and 5 bases from J, with 14 bases between. The chain's CDR3 is CASSSAGVWTEAFF. As DNA, the CDR3 is TGTGCCAGCAGTTCCGCGGGGGTGTGGACTGAAGCTTTCTTT.

The chain combines TRBV9 with TRBJ1-2; D not resolved. The V gene's germline CDR1 is SGDLS and CDR2 YYNGEE. The CDR3 has 13 residues. Trimming removed 3 bases from V and 4 bases from J, with 10 bases in between. The CDR3, as DNA: TGTGCCAGCAGCGCCCGGGAGCTCTATGGCTACACCTTC. Amino acid sequence: CASSARELYGYTF.

This clone appeared once. V usage is TRBV30 and J usage is TRBJ2-7; 7 nucleotides align to TRBD1. Germline trimming cut 4 bases from V and 4 bases from J; bases unmatched to any gene: 7. The V gene's germline CDR1 is GTSNPN and CDR2 SVGIG (reference sequence). The CDR3 extends over 13 amino acids. CDR3 DNA sequence: TGTGCCTGGAAAAAGGGGGCTATGTACGAGCAGTACTTC. It specifies CAWKKGAMYEQYF.

The chain couples TRBV11-2 to TRBJ1-4, with 9 bases identical to TRBD1. Germline V gene lookup returns CDR1 SGHAT and CDR2 FQNNGV. The CDR3 contains 15 residues. The V gene end was trimmed by 4 bases and the J gene end by 10 bases; junction bases not matched to a gene: 10. The CDR3 sequence: CASSSSGTGYTKLFF. The DNA for the CDR3 is TGTGCCAGCAGCTCCTCCGGGACAGGGTATACAAAACTGTTTTTT.

The chain combines TRBV19 with TRBJ1-3; TRBD1 might be the D (6 bases). Trimming pared 10 bases from V and 4 bases from J, leaving 8 bases between. The germline V gene encodes CDR1 LNHDA and CDR2 SQIVND (reference sequence). The CDR3 has 11 residues. The CDR3, as DNA: TGTGCCACCGGACAGGGAAACACCATATATTTT. Protein sequence: CATGQGNTIYF.

The rearrangement joins TRBV30 to TRBJ2-1, with a possible D match to TRBD1 (6 bases). Germline values: CDR1 GTSNPN, CDR2 SVGIG (reference sequence). With 2 bases removed from V and 4 bases from J, the gap between germline ends came to 12 bases. The CDR3 has 14 residues. CDR3 DNA sequence: TGTGCCTGGAGTAACAGGGTTTTTTACAATGAGCAGTTCTTC. Protein: CAWSNRVFYNEQFF.

This chain uses TRBV5-1 with TRBJ1-6; D uncertain. The CDR3 loop spans 15 amino acids. With 0 bases removed from V and 7 bases from J, the gap between germline ends came to 11 bases. Per the germline V gene, CDR1 is SGHRS and CDR2 is YFSETQ. CDR3 in DNA: TGCGCCAGCAGCTTGGAGATCGCAGAAAATTCACCCCTCCACTTT. It translates to CASSLEIAENSPLHF.